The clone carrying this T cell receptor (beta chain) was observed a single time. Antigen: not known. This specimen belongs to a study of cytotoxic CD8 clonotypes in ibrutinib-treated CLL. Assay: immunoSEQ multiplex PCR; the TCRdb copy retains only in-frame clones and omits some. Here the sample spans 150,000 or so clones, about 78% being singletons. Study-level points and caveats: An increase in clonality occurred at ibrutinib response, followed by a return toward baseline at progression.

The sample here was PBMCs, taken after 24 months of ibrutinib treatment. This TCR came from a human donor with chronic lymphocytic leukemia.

The CDR3 DNA is TGCGCCAGCAGCTTTGCCCCGGGAGTGGCTAGGGGCGAGCAGTACTTC. Its translation: CASSFAPGVARGEQYF. The chain recombines TRBV5-1 with TRBJ2-7; TRBD2 is a possible D gene (6 bases). This CDR3 is 16 amino acids long. V dropped 2 bases and J dropped 6 bases, with 21 bases sitting between them. The V gene's germline CDR1 is SGHRS and CDR2 YFSETQ.